Following are 17 T cell receptor beta chains from one sample sequenced in a study of blood T cell repertoires in COVID-19. Profiling relied on immunoSEQ multiplex PCR, and the TCRdb table lists in-frame clones only, not all of them. The table shows 56,000 or so clones, with around 80% occurring only once. Sequencing input: peripheral blood. These receptor sequences come from a man aged 45-60 years with acute or convalescent COVID-19.

The chain combines TRBV7-3 with TRBJ2-3, with D possibly matching TRBD2 (7 bases). Germline lookup yields CDR1 SGHTA and CDR2 FQGTGA. This CDR3 region has 14 residues. V dropped 5 bases and J dropped 4 bases, with 13 bases sitting between them. DNA for the CDR3: TGTGCCAGCAGCCGGGGGGCAGCGTCAGATACGCAGTATTTT. As protein: CASSRGAASDTQYF.

The V gene is TRBV3-1 (or the pseudogene TRBV3-2), the J gene TRBJ1-4; 9 bases are shared with TRBD1. The V gene end was trimmed by 3 bases and the J gene end by 5 bases; junction bases not matched to a gene: 4. CDR3 length: 15 amino acids. Per germline, CDR1 LGHDT and CDR2 YNNKEL (reference sequence). This CDR3 is CASSQRQGENEKLFF. The CDR3, as DNA: TGTGCCAGCAGCCAGAGACAGGGGGAAAATGAAAAACTGTTTTTT.

The J gene is TRBJ2-7, the V gene TRBV6-5; TRBD2 matches 7 bases. Germline V gene sequence: CDR1 MNHEY, CDR2 SVGAGI. This CDR3 contains 13 residues. With 8 bases clipped from V and 5 bases from J, the junction kept 9 bases outside the gene matches. CDR3: CASQPLAGDEQYF. As DNA, the CDR3 is TGTGCCAGCCAACCATTGGCGGGGGACGAGCAGTACTTC.

The chain combines TRBV27 with TRBJ2-3; D ambiguous. This CDR3 is 13 amino acids long. Germline loops: CDR1 MNHEY, CDR2 SMNVEV (reference sequence). The V end lost 5 bases, the J end lost 1 base, and 7 bases lay between the germline ends. The CDR3 sequence is CASSAGRTDTQYF. In DNA form, the CDR3 reads TGTGCCAGCAGTGCCGGTCGCACAGATACGCAGTATTTT.

This chain links TRBV19 with TRBJ2-7; 7 bases fit TRBD2. CDR1 and CDR2 from the germline V gene are LNHDA and SQIVND (reference sequence). This CDR3 has 14 amino acids. J was trimmed by 2 bases and V by 6 bases; bases with no gene match: 7. The DNA for the CDR3 is TGTGCCAGTAGAAGTGGGGAGGGTACCTACGAGCAGTACTTC. It specifies CASRSGEGTYEQYF.

This clone has a single count. The genes are TRBV6-6 and TRBJ1-2; TRBD1 aligns across 8 bases. The CDR3 sequence is 15 residues long. The germline V gene encodes CDR1 MNHNY and CDR2 SVGAGI (reference sequence). Trimming at V came to 2 bases and at J to 6 bases, leaving 8 bases not matched to a gene. DNA of the CDR3: TGTGCCAGCAGTTACCACACAGGGGGGAACCATGGCTACACCTTC. This translates into CASSYHTGGNHGYTF.

The chain carries TRBV7-9 and TRBJ1-5; D call uncertain. V gave up 3 bases and J gave up 5 bases, with 5 bases separating them. Looked up from germline, CDR1 is SEHNR and CDR2 is FQNEAQ (reference sequence). The CDR3 consists of 12 residues. The CDR3 protein is CASSFTDQPQHF. DNA for the CDR3: TGTGCCAGCAGCTTCACAGATCAGCCCCAGCATTTT.

There are a few counts of this clone. The chain recombines TRBV7-3 with TRBJ1-1, with 7 bases that match TRBD1. Germline CDR1 is SGHTA and CDR2 is FQGTGA. Trimming at V came to 8 bases and at J to 3 bases, leaving 6 bases not matched to a gene. The CDR3 extends over 13 amino acids. The DNA for the CDR3 is TGTGCCAGCTCCAGGGGGTCTGACACTGAAGCTTTCTTT. Translated: CASSRGSDTEAFF.

The chain carries TRBV7-3 and TRBJ2-3, with 10 bases lining up with TRBD2. This CDR3 is built from 15 residues. The V gene end was trimmed by 2 bases and the J gene end by 1 base; junction bases not matched to a gene: 0. Germline lookup yields CDR1 SGHTA and CDR2 FQGTGA. This CDR3 reads CASSLLAGGTDTQYF. CDR3 DNA sequence: TGTGCCAGCAGCTTACTAGCGGGGGGCACAGATACGCAGTATTTT.

V gene TRBV7-2 combines with J gene TRBJ1-5; D gene ambiguous. There are 13 residues in the CDR3. Germline CDR1 is SGHTA and CDR2 is FQGNSA. V lost 5 bases, J lost 5 bases, and 10 bases lay in between. The CDR3 bases are TGTGCCAGCAGCGGCCGACAACATCAGCCCCAGCATTTT. This encodes CASSGRQHQPQHF.

The CDR3 nucleotides are TGTGCCAGCACCGACGGGCGGGGGCTCACAGATACGCAGTATTTT. Its protein is CASTDGRGLTDTQYF. V and J are TRBV7-9 and TRBJ2-3; D possibly corresponds to TRBD2 (7 bases). CDR3 size: 15 residues. With 7 bases removed from V and 2 bases from J, the gap between germline ends came to 16 bases. Germline V CDR1 and CDR2: SEHNR, FQNEAQ (reference sequence). Complete variable domain (other parts from reference TRBV7-9 and TRBJ2-3): DTGVSQNPRHKITKRGQNVTFRCDPISEHNRLYWYRQTLGQGPEFLTYFQNEAQLEKSRLLSDRFSAERPKGSFSTLEIQRTEQGDSAMYLCASTDGRGLTDTQYFGPGTRLTVL.

The CDR3: CASSAHWDRAYEQYF. CDR3 DNA sequence: TGTGCCAGCAGTGCCCACTGGGACAGGGCCTACGAGCAGTACTTC. The chain joins TRBV25-1 to TRBJ2-7, with 9 bases aligning to TRBD1. J gave up 2 bases and V 4 bases, and 6 bases lay outside the gene matches. This CDR3 region has 15 residues. Germline V gives CDR1 MGHDK, CDR2 SYGVNS.

V gene TRBV6-5 combines with J gene TRBJ2-3; a weak D match, TRBD2 (6 bases). Germline V gene lookup returns CDR1 MNHEY and CDR2 SVGAGI. V shed 4 bases and J shed 8 bases, with 10 bases lying between them. This CDR3 is built from 12 residues. CDR3 nucleotides: TGTGCCAGCAGTTGGACTATACGTACGCAGTATTTT. This codes for CASSWTIRTQYF.

The V gene is TRBV6-5, the J gene TRBJ1-2; D is possibly TRBD1 (6 bases). This CDR3 contains 13 residues. The V gene lost 0 bases and the J gene lost 7 bases, with 9 bases spanning the gap. Germline V gives CDR1 MNHEY, CDR2 SVGAGI. The CDR3, as DNA: TGTGCCAGCAGTTACTCGCAGGGGTCTGGCTACACCTTC. Translating it yields CASSYSQGSGYTF.

This clone has only one observation. The J gene is TRBJ2-5, the V gene TRBV6-5, with 7 positions matching TRBD1. CDR1 MNHEY and CDR2 SVGAGI come from the germline V gene. V shed 6 bases and J 1 base; nucleotides not matched to a gene: 2. The CDR3 contains 13 residues. The CDR3 DNA is TGTGCCAGCAGGGACAGGCCCCAAGAGACCCAGTACTTC. Translation gives CASRDRPQETQYF.

This clone was counted between two and nine times. CDR3 loop: CSGISSNEQFF. The DNA of the CDR3 is TGCAGCGGAATCTCTAGTAATGAGCAGTTCTTC. V usage is TRBV29-1 and J usage is TRBJ2-1; D gene ambiguous. V was shortened by 7 bases and J by 7 bases, with 11 bases between the two germline ends. This CDR3 is 11 amino acids long. Germline V gives CDR1 SQVTM, CDR2 ANQGSEA.

The CDR3 protein is CASSFGTSGQETQYF. CDR3 nucleotide sequence: TGTGCCAGCAGCTTTGGGACTAGTGGCCAAGAGACCCAGTACTTC. The chain combines TRBV11-3 with TRBJ2-5; TRBD2 aligns across 8 bases. The junction had 4 bases not matched to a gene; V was cut back by 3 bases and J by 1 base. Germline V lookup: CDR1 SGHNT, CDR2 YENEEA. CDR3 length: 15 amino acids.